The rows below give T cell receptor beta chains drawn from one sample of a study of T-cell reconstitution after alpha-beta-depleted transplantation in children. Each CDR3 protein gets one entry after TCRdb re-called the PCR reads with MiXCR. The repertoire holds around 250,000 distinct CDR3 sequences, with 8.2% as singletons. The starting material was PBMCs, mostly from graft donor cells, obtained 180 days after TCRalphabeta/CD19-depleted stem cell transplant. The receptor set was obtained from a male patient aged 5 to 17 who had a stem cell transplant for acute lymphoblastic leukemia, so the T cells may come from the graft donor. CDR3s include the opening cysteine and the closing phenylalanine or tryptophan. The D gene is left open where the match is weak. Clone size, where shown, is once, few, many, or a class for clones that have expanded.

size,D,J,V,CDR3,DNA
many,.,TRBJ1-1,TRBV14,CASSPRSQGLTEAFF,TGTGCCAGCAGCCCGCGGAGTCAGGGGTTGACTGAAGCTTTCTTT
many,TRBD1,TRBJ2-3,TRBV24-1,CATSDLGQGPSTDTQYF,TGTGCCACCAGTGATCTGGGACAGGGCCCCAGCACAGATACGCAGTATTTT
many,.,TRBJ1-2,TRBV14,CASSQRAWGLGYTF,TGTGCCAGCAGCCAACGGGCTTGGGGTCTTGGCTACACCTTC
few,TRBD1,TRBJ2-2,TRBV5-1,CASRLTGGYTGELFF,TGCGCCAGCAGACTAACAGGGGGATACACCGGGGAGCTGTTTTTT
many,TRBD2,TRBJ2-7,TRBV7-2,CASSIEGTTIFYEQYF,TGTGCCAGCAGCATTGAAGGGACTACCATCTTCTACGAGCAGTACTTC
many,TRBD1,TRBJ2-3,TRBV5-4,CASSGTGSTDTQYF,TGTGCCAGCAGCGGGACAGGGTCCACAGATACGCAGTATTTT
many,.,TRBJ2-3,TRBV10-3,CATALADRSTDTQYF,TGTGCCACCGCTTTAGCGGATAGGAGCACAGATACGCAGTATTTT
many,TRBD1,TRBJ2-7,TRBV7-6,CASSAGQGVYEQYF,TGTGCCAGCAGCGCGGGACAGGGGGTTTACGAGCAGTACTTC
many,.,TRBJ2-7,TRBV3-1,CASSQDQTEQYF,TGTGCCAGCAGCCAAGATCAGACTGAGCAGTACTTC
many,TRBD2,TRBJ2-5,TRBV10-3,CAISYGLAETQYF,TGTGCCATCAGTTATGGACTAGCGGAGACCCAGTACTTC
many,.,TRBJ2-7,TRBV29-1,CSVLLLEAHYEQYF,TGCAGCGTTCTATTACTTGAGGCCCACTACGAGCAGTACTTC
few,.,TRBJ2-5,TRBV10-2,CASSELQGRPGQETQYF,TGCGCCAGCAGTGAGTTACAGGGGAGGCCGGGGCAAGAGACCCAGTACTTC
many,TRBD2,TRBJ2-3,TRBV20-1,CSARPAGGPLSTDTQYF,TGCAGTGCTAGGCCAGCGGGAGGGCCACTGAGCACAGATACGCAGTATTTT
many,TRBD1,TRBJ1-2,TRBV28,CASRRTGAASWRWANYGYTF,TGTGCCAGCAGGCGGACAGGGGCAGCTAGTTGGAGATGGGCTAACTATGGCTACACCTTC
.,.,TRBJ1-1,TRBV3-1,CASSQLGLGTRNTEAFF,TGTGCCAGCAGCCAATTAGGATTGGGGACACGGAACACTGAAGCTTTCTTT
.,.,TRBJ1-2,TRBV6-5,CASSYTALTNYGYTF,TGTGCCAGCAGTTACACGGCCCTAACCAACTATGGCTACACCTTC
.,TRBD1,TRBJ2-7,TRBV5-8,CASRSRHRGNEQYF,TGTGCCAGCAGATCCAGGCACAGGGGCAACGAGCAGTACTTC
many,TRBD1,TRBJ2-7,TRBV7-3,CASSISGTGSNEQYF,TGTGCCAGCAGCATCTCCGGGACAGGGAGCAACGAGCAGTACTTC
many,.,TRBJ2-2,TRBV7-8,CASSLVGSNTGELFF,TGTGCCAGCAGCTTAGTGGGCTCGAACACCGGGGAGCTGTTTTTT
many,TRBD2,TRBJ2-2,TRBV6-5,CASTYLAGAHTGELFF,TGTGCCAGCACTTACTTAGCGGGAGCACACACCGGGGAGCTGTTTTTT
many,.,TRBJ1-2,TRBV18,CASSPGLVYGYTF,TGTGCCAGCTCACCGGGCCTTGTCTATGGCTACACCTTC
many,.,TRBJ1-5,TRBV6-5,CASSYSGGGHQPQHF,TGTGCCAGCAGTTACTCGGGCGGCGGACATCAGCCCCAGCATTTT
few,.,TRBJ2-6,TRBV4-1,CASSQDRGQSVSGANVLTF,TGCGCCAGCAGCCAAGATCGAGGGCAGTCCGTCTCTGGGGCCAACGTCCTGACTTTC
many,.,TRBJ1-5,TRBV5-1,CASTNNQPQHF,TGCGCCAGCACCAACAATCAGCCCCAGCATTTT
few,TRBD1,TRBJ1-2,TRBV18,CASSPQGAQGYTF,TGTGCCAGCTCACCACAGGGGGCGCAGGGCTACACCTTC
many,TRBD1,TRBJ2-1,TRBV20-1,CSARGGQGYYNEQFF,TGCAGTGCTAGAGGGGGACAGGGCTACTACAATGAGCAGTTCTTC
many,TRBD2,TRBJ2-7,TRBV20-1,CSARGSSLAGAISYEQYF,TGCAGTGCTAGAGGGTCCTCCCTAGCGGGCGCAATTTCCTACGAGCAGTACTTC
many,.,TRBJ2-2,TRBV7-3,CASSNSGVSGELFF,TGTGCCAGCAGCAATTCAGGGGTCTCCGGGGAGCTGTTTTTT
many,.,TRBJ2-5,TRBV7-3,CASSLTGGETQYF,TGTGCCAGCAGTTTGACAGGTGGAGAGACCCAGTACTTC
many,TRBD1,TRBJ2-7,TRBV3-1,CASSQDRGQGPYEQYF,TGTGCCAGCAGCCAAGACCGAGGACAGGGGCCCTACGAGCAGTACTTC